The 23 T cell receptor beta chains below all came from one sample that was sequenced in a study of blood T cell repertoires in COVID-19. The protocol was immunoSEQ multiplex PCR, while the TCRdb copy is restricted to in-frame clones and leaves out a portion. The sample includes about 160,000 clones, around 86% of them seen just once. Sequencing was carried out using peripheral blood. Receptors were obtained from a man aged 65-85 years with acute or convalescent COVID-19.

This clone appeared a single time. This chain links TRBV11-3 with TRBJ2-2, with 7 nucleotides matching TRBD2. In germline, CDR1 is SGHNT, CDR2 YENEEA. CDR3 length equals 17 residues. With V trimmed by 5 bases and J by 6 bases, 15 bases remained unmatched. The CDR3 nucleotides read TGTGCCAGCAGCCGTGGGAGGGAGACGGCGGTCTCCGGGGAGCTGTTTTTT. This sequence encodes CASSRGRETAVSGELFF.

The chain uses TRBV25-1 and TRBJ1-1, with D possibly matching TRBD1 (5 bases). The CDR3 consists of 13 residues. In germline, CDR1 is MGHDK, CDR2 SYGVNS. Trimming removed 0 bases at V and 8 bases at J, with 10 bases between. The CDR3: CASSEYPRGEAFF. The CDR3 DNA reads as TGTGCCAGCAGTGAATACCCTCGGGGGGAAGCTTTCTTT. Variable domain in full (rest from reference TRBV25-1 and TRBJ1-1): EADIYQTPRYLVIGTGKKITLECSQTMGHDKMYWYQQDPGMELHLIHYSYGVNSTEKGDLSSESTVSRIRTEHFPLTLESARPSHTSQYLCASSEYPRGEAFFGQGTRLTVV.

The chain has TRBV14 and TRBJ2-1; TRBD2 aligns across 11 bases. Looked up from germline, CDR1 is SGHDN and CDR2 is FVKESK. This CDR3 spans 17 amino acids. V shed 0 bases, J shed 6 bases, and the junction held 7 bases outside the gene matches. The CDR3 spells CASSQETSGRWRNEQFF. In DNA form, the CDR3 reads TGTGCCAGCAGCCAAGAAACTAGCGGGAGATGGCGCAATGAGCAGTTCTTC.

The chain recombines TRBV18 with TRBJ1-2; TRBD1 matches at 10 bases. Per germline, CDR1 KGHSH and CDR2 LQKENI. V was clipped by 4 bases and J by 7 bases; unmatched bases: 9. There are 15 residues in the CDR3. The chain's CDR3 is CASSQLGQGEIGYTF. CDR3 sequence (DNA): TGTGCCAGCTCACAACTTGGACAGGGGGAGATTGGCTACACCTTC.

This clone was detected a few times. The chain uses TRBV27 and TRBJ2-2; 11 bases agree with TRBD2. After removal of 5 bases from V and 4 bases from J, the junction contained 6 bases not matched to a gene. The length of the CDR3 is 16 residues. The germline gives CDR1 MNHEY, CDR2 SMNVEV (reference sequence). CDR3 amino acids: CASSLLAGGLTGELFF. Written as DNA, the CDR3 is TGTGCCAGCAGTCTATTAGCGGGAGGGCTCACCGGGGAGCTGTTTTTT.

This clone was seen only a few times. The V and J genes are TRBV6-5 and TRBJ1-6; perhaps TRBD1 as D (5 bases). This CDR3 is built from 13 residues. The germline V and J ends were trimmed by 7 bases and 4 bases, with 8 bases remaining between them. Germline CDR1 is MNHEY and CDR2 is SVGAGI. CDR3 DNA sequence: TGTGCCAGCATCAGGGTGTATAATTCACCCCTCCACTTT. This gives the protein CASIRVYNSPLHF.

The rearrangement uses TRBV9 and TRBJ2-2; D uncertain. The CDR3 totals 16 residues. Per germline, CDR1 SGDLS and CDR2 YYNGEE. V shed 0 bases and J shed 8 bases, with 17 bases lying between them. The CDR3 reads CASSVAVGSPPGELFF. The CDR3 region has the DNA TGTGCCAGCAGCGTAGCTGTGGGCTCCCCCCCTGGGGAGCTGTTTTTT.

The chain carries TRBV28 and TRBJ2-1; D unresolved. Germline CDR1 reads MDHEN; CDR2 reads SYDVKM. This CDR3 spans 11 amino acids. The ends were cut back, 2 bases at V and 8 bases at J, with 4 bases in the middle. CDR3 protein: CASSLPDEQFF. The CDR3 DNA is TGTGCCAGCAGTTTACCGGATGAGCAGTTCTTC.

The V gene is TRBV5-5, the J gene TRBJ2-3, with D possibly matching TRBD2 (5 bases). CDR3 length: 14 amino acids. Per germline, CDR1 SGHKS and CDR2 YYEKEE (reference sequence). Trimming cost V 0 bases and J 4 bases, with 9 bases left between them. The CDR3 is CASSLGSRADTQYF. CDR3 coding DNA: TGTGCCAGCAGCTTGGGCTCGAGGGCAGATACGCAGTATTTT.

The chain has TRBV5-5 and TRBJ1-6; tentatively, D is TRBD1 (6 bases). With 0 bases removed from V and 0 bases from J, the gap between germline ends came to 10 bases. CDR1 is SGHKS and CDR2 is YYEKEE in the germline V gene (reference sequence). The CDR3 consists of 17 residues. CDR3 loop: CASSLDDRSSYNSPLHF. The DNA of the CDR3 is TGTGCCAGCAGCTTGGACGACAGGAGCTCCTATAATTCACCCCTCCACTTT.

The chain employs TRBV9 and TRBJ2-7, with D perhaps TRBD1 (6 bases). The CDR3 consists of 15 residues. The V gene's germline CDR1 is SGDLS and CDR2 YYNGEE. V shed 1 base and J shed 3 bases, with 14 bases lying between them. CDR3 sequence: CASSVTSGHDYEQYF. CDR3 sequence (DNA): TGTGCCAGCAGCGTAACCTCGGGACACGACTACGAGCAGTACTTC.

The rearrangement joins TRBV6-5 to TRBJ2-2, with a weak D call TRBD2 (5 bases). Germline loops: CDR1 MNHEY, CDR2 SVGAGI. The CDR3 contains 15 residues. V lost 6 bases, J lost 4 bases, and 15 bases lay in between. CDR3 DNA: TGTGCCAGCAGCCTTCTGGGAGCGACCACCGGGGAGCTGTTTTTT. The encoded protein is CASSLLGATTGELFF.

V is TRBV27 and J is TRBJ2-7; 9 bases are shared with TRBD2. The CDR3 has 17 amino acids. The germline V gene encodes CDR1 MNHEY and CDR2 SMNVEV (reference sequence). V gave up 6 bases and J gave up 3 bases; unmatched junction bases: 15. The CDR3 region has the DNA TGTGCCAGCAGAGTAGGGGGAGCGAGCGGGAGGTACTACGAGCAGTACTTC. Its protein product is CASRVGGASGRYYEQYF.

The table lists this clone with a count of one. As DNA, the CDR3 is TGTGCCAGCAGCTTGGCCGGGTCAGGGGGCCCAGACACCGGGGAGCTGTTTTTT. Its protein is CASSLAGSGGPDTGELFF. The chain couples TRBV5-8 to TRBJ2-2; 8 nucleotides match TRBD1. CDR1 and CDR2 from the germline V gene are SGHTS and YDEGEE. The CDR3 contains 18 residues. V trimming: 0 bases; J trimming: 3 bases; junction bases outside the gene matches: 10.

CDR3 sequence (DNA): TGTGCCAGCAGCTTGACAGGGACTGGAAACACCATATATTTT. Encoded protein: CASSLTGTGNTIYF. The chain recombines TRBV5-4 with TRBJ1-3; D perhaps matches TRBD1 (6 bases). V lost 1 base and J lost 2, with 7 bases in between. The CDR3 loop spans 14 amino acids. CDR1 is SGHNT, CDR2 YYREEE, per germline (reference sequence).

This clone was seen only once. This chain joins TRBV19 and TRBJ1-1; 10 bases fit TRBD1. Germline CDR1 reads LNHDA; CDR2 reads SQIVND (reference sequence). Losses at the gene ends were 4 bases for V and 1 base for J; bases not matched to a gene: 6. This CDR3 region has 16 residues. DNA for the CDR3: TGTGCCAGTAGTACACAACGACAGGGGGCGAACACTGAAGCTTTCTTT. Residues: CASSTQRQGANTEAFF.

V usage is TRBV15 and J usage is TRBJ1-3; 8 bases map to TRBD1. V dropped 5 bases and J dropped 2; count of bases not matched to a gene: 2. CDR3 length equals 14 residues. Germline lookup yields CDR1 LNHNV and CDR2 YYDKDF (reference sequence). The CDR3 DNA reads as TGTGCCACCAGCCAGGACAGGGCTGGAAACACCATATATTTT. Its translation: CATSQDRAGNTIYF. Using reference TRBV15 and TRBJ1-3 for the parts outside the CDR3, the full variable domain is DAMVIQNPRYQVTQFGKPVTLSCSQTLNHNVMYWYQQKSSQAPKLLFHYYDKDFNNEADTPDNFQSRRPNTSFCFLDIRSPGLGDTAMYLCATSQDRAGNTIYFGEGSWLTVV.

The chain joins TRBV6-5 to TRBJ2-5; 7 bases are shared with TRBD2. The CDR3 sequence is 13 residues long. The germline CDR1 and CDR2 sequences are MNHEY and SVGAGI. Germline trimming cut 6 bases from V and 1 base from J; bases unmatched to any gene: 2. DNA for the CDR3: TGTGCCAGCAGGTGGGGGGGCCAAGAGACCCAGTACTTC. Translating gives CASRWGGQETQYF.

The chain employs TRBV11-3 and TRBJ2-3, with 8 bases matching TRBD2. V was clipped by 2 bases and J by 6 bases; unmatched bases: 7. Germline CDR1 and CDR2: SGHNT and YENEEA. The CDR3 is 15 residues long. CDR3 region: CASSLFGLAGDTQYF. The CDR3 DNA is TGTGCCAGCAGCTTATTTGGACTAGCAGGCGATACGCAGTATTTT.

The chain joins TRBV9 to TRBJ2-1; 7 positions match TRBD1. The V segment lost 0 bases and the J segment 12 bases; nucleotides outside the gene matches: 6. Germline assignment: CDR1 SGDLS and CDR2 YYNGEE. This CDR3 spans 13 amino acids. As DNA, the CDR3 is TGTGCCAGCAGCGTAGAGGGGGCAGGACGGCAGTTCTTC. Translation: CASSVEGAGRQFF.

This chain links TRBV25-1 with TRBJ1-1, with 8 nucleotides matching TRBD1. The germline CDR1 and CDR2 sequences are MGHDK and SYGVNS. This CDR3 has 15 residues. J lost 4 bases, V lost 1 base, and 5 bases had no gene match. CDR3 sequence (DNA): TGTGCCAGCAGTGAATGGGCAGGGGGCGGCACTGAAGCTTTCTTT. Amino acid sequence: CASSEWAGGGTEAFF.

The chain joins TRBV7-8 to TRBJ1-3; D uncertain. CDR3 size: 14 residues. Deletions cut 5 bases from V and 0 bases from J, with 8 bases between. CDR1 SGHVS and CDR2 FQNEAQ come from the germline V gene. The CDR3 is CASSLGHSGNTIYF. The CDR3 DNA follows: TGTGCCAGCAGCCTCGGTCACTCTGGAAACACCATATATTTT.

This clone is a singleton in its sample. Different DNA sequences within this sample yield the same CDR3. This chain uses TRBV5-1 with TRBJ1-2, with 7 bases lining up with TRBD1. CDR3 size: 15 residues. Germline values: CDR1 SGHRS, CDR2 YFSETQ. After removal of 0 bases from V and 4 bases from J, the junction contained 6 bases not matched to a gene. CDR3 nucleotides: TGCGCCAGCAGCTTGGGGACAGGAGACTTCTATGGCTACACCTTC. As protein: CASSLGTGDFYGYTF. The variable domain in full, completed from reference TRBV5-1 and TRBJ1-2, reads KAGVTQTPRYLIKTRGQQVTLSCSPISGHRSVSWYQQTPGQGLQFLFEYFSETQRNKGNFPGRFSGRQFSNSRSEMNVSTLELGDSALYLCASSLGTGDFYGYTFGSGTRLTVV.